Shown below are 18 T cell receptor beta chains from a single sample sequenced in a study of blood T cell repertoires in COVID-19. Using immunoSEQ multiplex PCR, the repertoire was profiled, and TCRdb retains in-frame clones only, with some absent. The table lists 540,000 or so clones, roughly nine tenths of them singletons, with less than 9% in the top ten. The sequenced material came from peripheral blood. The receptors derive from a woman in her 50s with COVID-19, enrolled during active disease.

The chain's CDR3 is CAIRGTGQRYGYTF. CDR3 bases: TGTGCCATCAGAGGGACAGGGCAGAGGTATGGCTACACCTTC. The rearrangement links TRBV10-3 to TRBJ1-2; the match to TRBD1 covers 9 bases. The CDR3 covers 14 residues. V trimming: 6 bases; J trimming: 5 bases; junction bases outside the gene matches: 7. Germline V gene sequence: CDR1 ENHRY, CDR2 SYGVKD.

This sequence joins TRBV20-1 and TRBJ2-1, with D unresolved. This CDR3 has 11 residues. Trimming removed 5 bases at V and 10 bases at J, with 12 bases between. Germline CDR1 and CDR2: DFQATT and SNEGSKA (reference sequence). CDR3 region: CSAPAGAEQFF. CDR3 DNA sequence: TGCAGTGCTCCAGCAGGCGCGGAGCAGTTCTTC.

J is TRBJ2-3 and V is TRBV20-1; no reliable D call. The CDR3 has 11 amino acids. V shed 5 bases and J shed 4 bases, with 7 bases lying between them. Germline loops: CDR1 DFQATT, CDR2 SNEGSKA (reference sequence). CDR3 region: CSARVADTQYF. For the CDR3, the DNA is TGCAGTGCTCGGGTCGCAGATACGCAGTATTTT.

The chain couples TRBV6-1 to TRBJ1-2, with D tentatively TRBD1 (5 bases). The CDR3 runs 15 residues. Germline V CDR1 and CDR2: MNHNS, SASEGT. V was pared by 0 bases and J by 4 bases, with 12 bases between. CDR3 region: CASSEAVGGTYGYTF. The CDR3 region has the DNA TGTGCCAGCAGTGAAGCCGTGGGGGGGACCTATGGCTACACCTTC.

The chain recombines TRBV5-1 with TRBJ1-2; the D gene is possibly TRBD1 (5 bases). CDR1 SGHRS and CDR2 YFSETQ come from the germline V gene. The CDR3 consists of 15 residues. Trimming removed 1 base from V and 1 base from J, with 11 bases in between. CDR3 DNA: TGCGCCAGCAGCTTGAGGGAGGGGATTAACTATGGCTACACCTTC. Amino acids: CASSLREGINYGYTF.

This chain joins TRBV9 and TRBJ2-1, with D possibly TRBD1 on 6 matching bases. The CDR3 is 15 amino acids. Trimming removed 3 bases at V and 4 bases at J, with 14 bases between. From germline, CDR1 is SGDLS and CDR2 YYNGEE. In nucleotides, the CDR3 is TGTGCCAGCAGCGATGTTGGGGGACAATACAATGAGCAGTTCTTC. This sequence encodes CASSDVGGQYNEQFF.

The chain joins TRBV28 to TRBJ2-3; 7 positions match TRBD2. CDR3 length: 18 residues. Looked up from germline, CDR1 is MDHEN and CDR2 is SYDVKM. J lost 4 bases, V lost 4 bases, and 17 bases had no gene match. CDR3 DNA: TGTGCCAGCAGTTCCACCTATAGCGGGCACCCCGGCCCAGATACGCAGTATTTT. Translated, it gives CASSSTYSGHPGPDTQYF.

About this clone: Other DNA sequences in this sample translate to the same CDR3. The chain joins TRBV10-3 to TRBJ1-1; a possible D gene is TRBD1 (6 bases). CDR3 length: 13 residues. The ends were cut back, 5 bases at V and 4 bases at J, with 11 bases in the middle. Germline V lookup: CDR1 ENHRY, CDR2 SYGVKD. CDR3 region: CAISTQGSTEAFF. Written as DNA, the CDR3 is TGTGCCATCAGTACACAGGGTTCCACTGAAGCTTTCTTT.

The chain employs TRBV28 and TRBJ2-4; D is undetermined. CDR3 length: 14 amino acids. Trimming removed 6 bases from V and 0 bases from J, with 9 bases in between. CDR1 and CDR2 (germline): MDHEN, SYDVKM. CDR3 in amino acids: CASSTTIAKNIQYF. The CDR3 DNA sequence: TGTGCCAGCAGCACAACTATAGCCAAAAACATTCAGTACTTC.

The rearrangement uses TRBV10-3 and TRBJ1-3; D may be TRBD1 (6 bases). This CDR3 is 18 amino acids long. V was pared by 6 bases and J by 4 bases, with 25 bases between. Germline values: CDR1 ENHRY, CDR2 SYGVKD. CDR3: CAISPEAWGRRLGNTIYF. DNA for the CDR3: TGTGCCATCAGCCCCGAAGCCTGGGGGCGCCGTTTGGGAAACACCATATATTTT.

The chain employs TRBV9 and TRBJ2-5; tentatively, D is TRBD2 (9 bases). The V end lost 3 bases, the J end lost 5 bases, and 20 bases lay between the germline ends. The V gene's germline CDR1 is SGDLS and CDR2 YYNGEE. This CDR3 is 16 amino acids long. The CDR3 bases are TGTGCCAGCAGCGCACGGACAGGGCGGGAGGGCGAGACCCAGTACTTC. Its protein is CASSARTGREGETQYF.

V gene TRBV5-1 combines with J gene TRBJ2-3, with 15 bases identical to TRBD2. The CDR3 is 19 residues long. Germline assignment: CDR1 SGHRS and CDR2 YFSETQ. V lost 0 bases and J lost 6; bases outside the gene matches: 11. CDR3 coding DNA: TGCGCCAGCAGCTTGGGAGGGACTAGCGGGGGGCTTGTCATGGATACGCAGTATTTT. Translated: CASSLGGTSGGLVMDTQYF.

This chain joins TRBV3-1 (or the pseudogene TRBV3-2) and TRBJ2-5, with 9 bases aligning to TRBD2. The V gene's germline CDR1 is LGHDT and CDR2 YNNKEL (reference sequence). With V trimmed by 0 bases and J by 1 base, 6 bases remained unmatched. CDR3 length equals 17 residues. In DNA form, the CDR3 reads TGTGCCAGCAGCCAAGATCGGCTAGCGGGGACCCAAGAGACCCAGTACTTC. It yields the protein CASSQDRLAGTQETQYF.

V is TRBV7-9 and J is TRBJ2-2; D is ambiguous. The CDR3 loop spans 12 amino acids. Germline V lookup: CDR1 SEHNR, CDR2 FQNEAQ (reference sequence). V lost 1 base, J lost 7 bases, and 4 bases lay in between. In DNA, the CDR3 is TGTGCCAGCAGCTTAGGACTCGGGGAGCTGTTTTTT. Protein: CASSLGLGELFF.

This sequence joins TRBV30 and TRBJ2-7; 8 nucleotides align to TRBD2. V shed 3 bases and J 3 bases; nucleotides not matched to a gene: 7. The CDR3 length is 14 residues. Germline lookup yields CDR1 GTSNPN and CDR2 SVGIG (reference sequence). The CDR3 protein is CAWRGPGGDYEQYF. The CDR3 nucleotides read TGTGCCTGGAGGGGACCCGGGGGGGACTACGAGCAGTACTTC.

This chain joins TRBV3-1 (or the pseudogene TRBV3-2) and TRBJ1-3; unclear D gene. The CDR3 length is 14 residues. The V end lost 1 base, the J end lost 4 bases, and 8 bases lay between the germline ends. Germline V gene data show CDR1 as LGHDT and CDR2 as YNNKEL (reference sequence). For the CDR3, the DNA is TGTGCCAGCAGCCAAGGAGGGTTGGGAAACACCATATATTTT. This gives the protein CASSQGGLGNTIYF.

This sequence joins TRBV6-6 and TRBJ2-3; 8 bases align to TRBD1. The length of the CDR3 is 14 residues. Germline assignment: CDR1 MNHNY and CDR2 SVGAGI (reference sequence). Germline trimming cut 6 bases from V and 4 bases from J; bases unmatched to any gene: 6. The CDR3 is CASRQGATADTQYF. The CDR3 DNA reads TGTGCCAGCAGGCAGGGGGCTACGGCAGATACGCAGTATTTT.

Here the CDR3 DNA reads TGTGCCAGCAGCTTAGAGGGGGCTGTCGGCTACACCTTC. It codes for CASSLEGAVGYTF. The rearrangement uses TRBV7-2 and TRBJ1-2; 7 nucleotides line up with TRBD1. The CDR3 extends over 13 amino acids. V was clipped by 1 base and J by 8 bases; unmatched bases: 4. Germline CDR1 and CDR2: SGHTA and FQGNSA. The whole variable domain, remainder taken from reference TRBV7-2 and TRBJ1-2, is GAGVSQSPSNKVTEKGKDVELRCDPISGHTALYWYRQSLGQGLEFLIYFQGNSAPDKSGLPSDRFSAERTGGSVSTLTIQRTQQEDSAVYLCASSLEGAVGYTFGSGTRLTVV.